This TCR beta chain stems from a study of CD8 T cells in Susac syndrome. Study outcomes and limitations: Regarding the TCR sequencing and HLA analysis, the study admitted that a relatively small number of individuals were involved.

Comment on this clonotype: The target antigen is unknown.

Blood CD8+ and CD4+ T cells underwent high-throughput TCR beta sequencing. V shed 8 bases and J shed 1 base, with 13 bases lying between them. Germline lookup yields CDR1 KGHDR and CDR2 SFDVKD. The CDR3 loop spans 15 amino acids. Reverse transcription of roughly 0.5 to 1 ug RNA was carried out with random hexamers. It was immunoSEQ multiplex PCR that amplified TCR beta CDR3 across 54 Vbeta and 13 Jbeta. TCRdb re-called the immunoSEQ multiplex PCR reads through MiXCR, storing one row per CDR3 protein. The sample includes more than 200,000 distinct CDR3 sequences, 90% to 95% of them seen just once. This chain joins TRBV24-1 and TRBJ2-2; D is unresolved. This TCR was recovered from a human donor with multiple sclerosis. What was sequenced was CD4+ T cells from PBMCs. The CDR3, as DNA: TGTGCCACCAATCAAGGCCAGCAGAACACCGGGGAGCTGTTTTTT. Protein product: CATNQGQQNTGELFF.